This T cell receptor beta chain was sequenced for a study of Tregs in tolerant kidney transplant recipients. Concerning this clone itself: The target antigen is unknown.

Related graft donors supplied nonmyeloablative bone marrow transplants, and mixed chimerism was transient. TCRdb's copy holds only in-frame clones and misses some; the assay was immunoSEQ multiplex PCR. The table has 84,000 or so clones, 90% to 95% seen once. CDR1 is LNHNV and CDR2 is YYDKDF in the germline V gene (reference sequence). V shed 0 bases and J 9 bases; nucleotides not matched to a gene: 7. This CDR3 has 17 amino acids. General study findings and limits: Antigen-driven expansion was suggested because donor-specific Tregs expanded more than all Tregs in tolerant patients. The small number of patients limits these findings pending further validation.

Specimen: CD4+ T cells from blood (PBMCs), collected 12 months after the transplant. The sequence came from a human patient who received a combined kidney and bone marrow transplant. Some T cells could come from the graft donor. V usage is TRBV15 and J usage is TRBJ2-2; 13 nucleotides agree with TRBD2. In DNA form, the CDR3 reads TGTGCCACCAGCAGAGACGTGACTAGCGGGAGGATCCGGGAGCTGTTTTTT. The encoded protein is CATSRDVTSGRIRELFF.